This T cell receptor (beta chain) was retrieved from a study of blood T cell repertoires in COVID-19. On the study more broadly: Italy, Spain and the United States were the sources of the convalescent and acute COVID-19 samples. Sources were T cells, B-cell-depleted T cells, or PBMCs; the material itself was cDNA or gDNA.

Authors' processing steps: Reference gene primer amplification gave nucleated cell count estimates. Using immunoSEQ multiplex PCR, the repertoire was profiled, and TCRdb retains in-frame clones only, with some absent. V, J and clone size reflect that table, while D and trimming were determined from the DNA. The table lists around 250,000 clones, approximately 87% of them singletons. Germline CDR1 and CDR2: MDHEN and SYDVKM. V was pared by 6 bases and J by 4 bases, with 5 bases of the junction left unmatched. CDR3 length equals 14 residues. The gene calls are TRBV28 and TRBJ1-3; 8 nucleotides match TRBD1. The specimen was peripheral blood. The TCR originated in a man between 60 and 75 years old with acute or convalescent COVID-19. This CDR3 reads CASSPGGTGNTIYF. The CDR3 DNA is TGTGCCAGCAGCCCAGGGGGCACGGGAAACACCATATATTTT.